Given below is one TCR beta chain in context. While infection was still active, Seattle patients were enrolled and then followed longitudinally. The authors' processing: Researchers report that nucleated cell counts were estimated from reference gene primer amplification. Assay: immunoSEQ multiplex PCR; the TCRdb copy retains only in-frame clones and omits some. V and J calls and clone size are those listed in that table; D and trimming were worked out from the DNA. The sample shows more than 60,000 clones, 84% of them seen only once. This CDR3 comprises 14 residues. Germline CDR1 is LNHDA and CDR2 is SQIVND (reference sequence). Trimming removed 2 bases from V and 7 bases from J, with 13 bases in between. The sample originates from a study of blood T cell repertoires in COVID-19. Study-level information: Collection of acute and convalescent COVID-19 samples took place in the United States, Italy and Spain.

This TCR was recovered from a man aged 45-65 years with COVID-19, enrolled during active disease. This chain uses TRBV19 with TRBJ2-3; D is possibly TRBD1 (6 bases). Specimen: peripheral blood. CDR3 in DNA: TGTGCCAGTAGTATAACACCGGGACACCATACGCAGTATTTT. Protein product: CASSITPGHHTQYF.